This note documents a single T cell receptor beta chain sequence. Its antigen specificity is not known. The record has no base qualities; no much larger clone is one base away. This specimen's time point label, per the study, means: patch test 2, 6 weeks after DPC sensitization. According to the study, the label for this sample's treatment or condition signals: therapeutic diphenylcyclopropenone sensitization with weekly scalp DPC. At every patch-test visit, the blood draw took place before the patch test was put on. To be eligible, patients had to be aged 18 to 70, diagnosed with alopecia and judged suitable for DPC therapy, while pregnant patients were excluded. Total RNA was extracted from unfractionated whole blood collected in Tempus Blood RNA tubes. The data stem from a study of human T cells and chemical hapten exposure (dated by TCRdb to about 2021). At the level of the whole study: For sensitization, 2% DPC in acetone was applied to a roughly 2 cm by roughly 2 cm area of upper inner arm skin. Libraries were pooled for sequencing, and variation in per-sample TCR yields was attributed mainly to small differences in library volumes within the pool. Patch testing was done on the upper back using Finn chambers containing 0.01% DPC, and results were scored after 6 days according to International Contact Dermatitis Research Group standards. Throughout the roughly 25-week study period, patients were also given weekly therapeutic DPC doses on the scalp. This study followed changes in the peripheral blood TCR repertoire in vivo during primary and secondary sensitization of alopecia patients to the hapten diphenylcyclopropenone (DPC). Alopecia areata with under or over 50% scalp involvement, alopecia totalis and alopecia universalis were represented in the patient cohort, which was mostly female. For TCR sequencing, blood came from 25 to 35 alopecia patients at anywhere from one to four time points (pre-sensitization, 2, 6 and 24 weeks). Blood was sampled from patients pre-sensitization (week 0) and at 2, 6 and about 24 weeks after DPC sensitization.

The CDR3 holds 13 amino acids from the cysteine to the phenylalanine. Only the CDR3 region is kept as DNA, spanning 39 bases read in frame from base 1. CDR1 and CDR2 are read off the germline V gene (reference sequence) as GTSNPN and SVGIG. The germline ends are 9 bases apart after V is trimmed by 1 base and J by 2 bases. Library preparation employed RACE. The sample was run on a NextSeq 500. During library preparation, unique molecular identifiers were attached to individual cDNA molecules so that TCRs could be counted in a quantitative, reproducible way. From each blood RNA sample, both TCR alpha and TCR beta chains were sequenced. In the authors' own workflow: The median number of TCRs per sample was some 100,000, ranging from roughly 23,224 to 690,600. V, J and CDR3 annotation of the TCR reads was performed with the Decombinator software suite. Every sample was subsampled to the same number of TCRs (28,000) for the PS versus PT1 abundance plots. Expanded TCRs were defined as absent before sensitization and observed at least eight times at the 2-week time point. TCRdb reanalyzed the raw reads on its own, using fastp at Q25 for trimming and MiXCR for clone calling, and kept in-frame beta chains. Here each entry gathers all rows of one CDR3 protein and keeps the most common genes and DNA. In this record, the V and J calls reflect TCRdb's handling and not the investigators' own analysis. This sample gives around 69,000 distinct CDR3 sequences in total; approximately 9% of them show up just once. The top ten clonotypes cover around 3.5% of the sample.

Here is what the overall study found, with its caveats: Significantly more large CDR3 similarity clusters were formed by expanded TCRs than by pre-sensitization or healthy control sets, consistent with antigen-driven responses. All patients had alopecia, a presumed autoimmune disease, so their immune response might differ from that of healthy individuals. DPC sensitization did not change the number of TCRs with a frequency above 1 in 1000, and there was no evidence of changes in global repertoire structure. After repeated subsampling, the strength of the expansion versus patch-test correlation and the threshold at which it became significant changed. Patch test score correlated positively with the number of PT1 expanded TCRs, reaching significance at thresholds 8, 16 and 32 but not at 4.

This clonotype was obtained from a woman aged 45-65 years with alopecia areata. Some clones in this sample may be carry-over from other donors' samples. The sample consisted of whole blood, taken in connection with sensitization to the hapten diphenylcyclopropenone (DPC). The chain is encoded by TRBV30 joined to TRBJ2-7; no D gene is confidently identified. The CDR3 amino acid sequence is: CAWSEVVAYEQYF. The DNA sequence follows: TGTGCCTGGAGTGAGGTGGTGGCCTACGAGCAGTACTTC.